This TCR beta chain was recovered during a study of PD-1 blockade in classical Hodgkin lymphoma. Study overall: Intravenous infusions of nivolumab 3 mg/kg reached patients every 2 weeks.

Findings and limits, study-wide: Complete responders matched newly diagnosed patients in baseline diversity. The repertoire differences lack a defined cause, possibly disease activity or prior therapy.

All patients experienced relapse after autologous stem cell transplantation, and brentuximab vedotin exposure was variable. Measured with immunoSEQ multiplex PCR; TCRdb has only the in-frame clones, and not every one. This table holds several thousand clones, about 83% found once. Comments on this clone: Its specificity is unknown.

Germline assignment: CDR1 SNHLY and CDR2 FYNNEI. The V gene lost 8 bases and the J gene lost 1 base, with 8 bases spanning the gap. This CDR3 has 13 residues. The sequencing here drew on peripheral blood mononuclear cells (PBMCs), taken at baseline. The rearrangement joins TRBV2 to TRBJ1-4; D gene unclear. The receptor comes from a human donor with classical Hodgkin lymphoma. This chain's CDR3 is CASLRETNEKLFF. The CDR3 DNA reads TGTGCCAGCTTGAGGGAAACTAATGAAAAACTGTTTTTT. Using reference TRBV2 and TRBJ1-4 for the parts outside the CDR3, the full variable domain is EPEVTQTPSHQVTQMGQEVILRCVPISNHLYFYWYRQILGQKVEFLVSFYNNEISEKSEIFDDQFSVERPDGSNFTLKIRSTKLEDSAMYFCASLRETNEKLFFGSGTQLSVL.